The entry below describes one T cell receptor beta chain. Trimming stripped 7 bases from V and 4 bases from J, with 25 bases between. This CDR3 has 17 amino acids. In germline, CDR1 is SNHLY, CDR2 FYNNEI. The data originate from a study of blood T cell repertoires in COVID-19. Study background: The origin of the acute and convalescent COVID-19 samples was the United States, Italy and Spain. PBMCs, B-cell-depleted T cells, or T cells provided the cDNA or gDNA that made up the material.

Per the authors' pipeline: From reference gene primer amplification, estimates of nucleated cell counts were derived. Generated by immunoSEQ multiplex PCR, the TCRdb table keeps only in-frame clones and is missing some. D and trimming come from the DNA, and the V and J calls and clone size come from that table. The repertoire holds under 300,000 clones, over 75% seen once, with more than 10% in the top ten. The sequencing sample was made of peripheral blood. The J gene is TRBJ2-5, the V gene TRBV2; D is possibly TRBD2 (7 bases). This sequence originates from a human donor in a cohort sampled during active COVID-19. The CDR3 protein is CASTAGFLGEGVETQYF. The DNA of the CDR3 is TGTGCCAGCACGGCGGGTTTCCTAGGGGAGGGGGTAGAGACCCAGTACTTC. The complete variable domain, with remaining parts taken from reference TRBV2 and TRBJ2-5, reads EPEVTQTPSHQVTQMGQEVILRCVPISNHLYFYWYRQILGQKVEFLVSFYNNEISEKSEIFDDQFSVERPDGSNFTLKIRSTKLEDSAMYFCASTAGFLGEGVETQYFGPGTRLLVL.